These 8 T cell receptor beta chains share one sample of origin, sequenced in a study of control samples from healthy donors and cancer patients. Repertoires were generated with immunoSEQ multiplex PCR, while TCRdb's copy carries only in-frame clones and drops some. The sample records 55,000 to 70,000 clones, nearly 90% being singletons. The specimen sequenced was PBMCs. Source of these receptors: a man between 60 and 75 years old with colorectal cancer.

This rearrangement joins TRBV19 to TRBJ2-5, with D unresolved. The CDR3 loop spans 14 amino acids. The V gene lost 3 bases and the J gene lost 7 bases, with 15 bases spanning the gap. CDR1 is LNHDA and CDR2 is SQIVND in the germline V gene (reference sequence). The CDR3 DNA sequence: TGTGCCAGTAGTATGAGAGCTTCTGAATTGACCCAGTACTTC. This codes for CASSMRASELTQYF.

This clone appeared once. CDR3 nucleotides: TGTGCCAGCAGCTTGCCGGATGTTAATTCACCCCTCCACTTT. Translating it yields CASSLPDVNSPLHF. The gene calls are TRBV7-9 and TRBJ1-6; no definite D call. The germline CDR1 and CDR2 sequences are SEHNR and FQNEAQ (reference sequence). The CDR3 consists of 14 residues. Trimming pared 3 bases from V and 6 bases from J, leaving 9 bases between.

The V call is TRBV30, the J call TRBJ2-1, with TRBD2 matching 12 bases. The CDR3 consists of 14 residues. Germline CDR1 GTSNPN, CDR2 SVGIG (reference sequence). After removal of 3 bases from V and 8 bases from J, the junction contained 5 bases not matched to a gene. The CDR3 loop reads CAWSGGLAGYEQFF. CDR3 DNA: TGTGCCTGGAGCGGCGGACTAGCGGGGTATGAGCAGTTCTTC. Supplemented by reference TRBV30 and TRBJ2-1, the full variable domain reads SQTIHQWPATLVQPVGSPLSLECTVEGTSNPNLYWYRQAAGRGLQLLFYSVGIGQISSEVPQNLSASRPQDRQFILSSKKLLLSDSGFYLCAWSGGLAGYEQFFGPGTRLTVL.

The chain joins TRBV2 to TRBJ2-5; D possibly corresponds to TRBD1 (6 bases). The CDR3 is made up of 13 amino acids. Trimming stripped 10 bases from V and 5 bases from J, with 17 bases between. Per the germline V gene, CDR1 is SNHLY and CDR2 is FYNNEI. CDR3 protein: CATAPHREETQYF. The CDR3 DNA follows: TGTGCCACCGCCCCCCACAGGGAGGAGACCCAGTACTTC.

This sequence joins TRBV6-4 and TRBJ1-1; TRBD1 might be the D (6 bases). CDR3 size: 14 residues. Germline loops: CDR1 MRHNA, CDR2 SNTAGT. V was trimmed by 6 bases and J by 4 bases, leaving 15 bases between them. CDR3 residues: CASRRDIEGTEAFF. The CDR3 nucleotides are TGTGCCAGCAGGCGGGACATTGAAGGCACTGAAGCTTTCTTT.

This clone appeared once. The V call is TRBV27, the J call TRBJ2-6; TRBD1 aligns across 10 bases. The CDR3 is 14 residues long. Germline CDR1 and CDR2: MNHEY and SMNVEV (reference sequence). J lost 5 bases, V lost 7 bases, and 2 bases had no gene match. CDR3 sequence reads: CASTTGGRANVLTF. The CDR3 nucleotides are TGTGCCAGCACGACAGGGGGCCGGGCCAACGTCCTGACTTTC.

The rearrangement uses TRBV6-4 and TRBJ1-2; D is ambiguous. CDR1 and CDR2 from the germline V gene are MRHNA and SNTAGT. Between the trimmed V and J ends, which lost 0 bases and 6 bases, there was a span of 14 bases. This CDR3 has 15 amino acids. The CDR3 DNA is TGTGCCAGCAGTGACTCAGCAGGACCCACTAATGGCTACACCTTC. This encodes CASSDSAGPTNGYTF.

This sequence joins TRBV7-9 and TRBJ1-1; D remains ambiguous. Germline lookup yields CDR1 SEHNR and CDR2 FQNEAQ (reference sequence). The CDR3 consists of 13 residues. The germline V and J ends were trimmed by 3 bases and 2 bases, with 7 bases remaining between them. CDR3 region: CASSFQENTEAFF. CDR3 nucleotide sequence: TGTGCCAGCAGCTTCCAGGAAAACACTGAAGCTTTCTTT.